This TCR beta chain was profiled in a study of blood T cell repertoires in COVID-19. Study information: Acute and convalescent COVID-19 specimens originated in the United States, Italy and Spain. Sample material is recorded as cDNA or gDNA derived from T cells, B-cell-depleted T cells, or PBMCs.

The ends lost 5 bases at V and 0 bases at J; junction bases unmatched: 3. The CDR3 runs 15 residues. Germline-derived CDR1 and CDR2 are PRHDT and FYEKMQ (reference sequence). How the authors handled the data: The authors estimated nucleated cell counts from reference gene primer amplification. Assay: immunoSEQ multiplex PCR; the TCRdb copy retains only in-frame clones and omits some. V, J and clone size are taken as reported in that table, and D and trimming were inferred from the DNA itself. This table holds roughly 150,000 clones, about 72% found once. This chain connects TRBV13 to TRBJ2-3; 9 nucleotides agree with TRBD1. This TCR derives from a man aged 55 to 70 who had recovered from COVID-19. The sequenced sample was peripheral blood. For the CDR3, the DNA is TGTGCCAGCAGCCAAGGACAGGGGAGCACAGATACGCAGTATTTT. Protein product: CASSQGQGSTDTQYF. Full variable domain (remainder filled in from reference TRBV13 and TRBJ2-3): AAGVIQSPRHLIKEKRETATLKCYPIPRHDTVYWYQQGPGQDPQFLISFYEKMQSDKGSIPDRFSAQQFSDYHSELNMSSLELGDSALYFCASSQGQGSTDTQYFGPGTRLTVL.